This record looks at one T cell receptor (beta chain) sequence and its context. Its antigen is as yet unknown. Sequenced by immunoSEQ multiplex PCR; TCRdb stores in-frame clones only, minus some. This sample carries 37,000 or so clones, approximately 81% of them seen once, and the ten largest clones take more than 3.5%. The data belong to a study of CD4 T cells in relation to SARS-CoV-2 and coronaviruses. The study, taken as a whole, reports: According to naive versus memory sequencing, detected responses are memory recall, not newly primed. In roughly 65% of donors, memory CD4+ clonotypes crossrecognized SARS-CoV-2 and at least one common cold coronavirus spike.

The CDR3 loop spans 14 amino acids. The V and J ends lost 2 bases and 8 bases respectively, with 18 bases between them. Germline V gene lookup returns CDR1 SQVTM and CDR2 ANQGSEA. Sequenced input: naive CD4+ T cells from PBMCs, cultured in vitro. Sample subset: naive CD4+ T cells isolated by negative enrichment. The rearrangement links TRBV29-1 to TRBJ1-1; D possibly corresponds to TRBD1 (5 bases). The source is an adult with COVID-19. CDR3 sequence (DNA): TGCAGCGTTGAACTCCGACAGTCGAGGCCAGAAGCTTTCTTT. It codes for CSVELRQSRPEAFF.